This TCR beta chain was retrieved from a study of graft-versus-host responses after intestinal transplantation. Concerning this clone itself: Its matching antigen is unknown.

The CDR3 is 15 amino acids. The germline V gene has CDR1 SGHRS and CDR2 YFSETQ. V shed 2 bases and J 3 bases; nucleotides not matched to a gene: 4. TCRdb keeps only in-frame clones here, not all; method: immunoSEQ multiplex PCR. The table has over 85,000 clones, just over 90% seen once; the top ten hold approximately 0.49%. Study-wide results and limits: Detected in recipient marrow were GvH clones, some of which were first observed in ileum or blood.

The TCR comes from a human donor who received an intestinal transplant. The input for sequencing was unstimulated CD8+ T cells sorted from spleen or lymph node cells, taken before intestinal transplant. The chain joins TRBV5-1 to TRBJ2-5; 10 bases map to TRBD1. The CDR3 region is CASSFPGQGEETQYF. CDR3 in DNA: TGCGCCAGCAGCTTCCCAGGACAGGGGGAAGAGACCCAGTACTTC. The whole variable domain, remainder taken from reference TRBV5-1 and TRBJ2-5, is KAGVTQTPRYLIKTRGQQVTLSCSPISGHRSVSWYQQTPGQGLQFLFEYFSETQRNKGNFPGRFSGRQFSNSRSEMNVSTLELGDSALYLCASSFPGQGEETQYFGPGTRLLVL.